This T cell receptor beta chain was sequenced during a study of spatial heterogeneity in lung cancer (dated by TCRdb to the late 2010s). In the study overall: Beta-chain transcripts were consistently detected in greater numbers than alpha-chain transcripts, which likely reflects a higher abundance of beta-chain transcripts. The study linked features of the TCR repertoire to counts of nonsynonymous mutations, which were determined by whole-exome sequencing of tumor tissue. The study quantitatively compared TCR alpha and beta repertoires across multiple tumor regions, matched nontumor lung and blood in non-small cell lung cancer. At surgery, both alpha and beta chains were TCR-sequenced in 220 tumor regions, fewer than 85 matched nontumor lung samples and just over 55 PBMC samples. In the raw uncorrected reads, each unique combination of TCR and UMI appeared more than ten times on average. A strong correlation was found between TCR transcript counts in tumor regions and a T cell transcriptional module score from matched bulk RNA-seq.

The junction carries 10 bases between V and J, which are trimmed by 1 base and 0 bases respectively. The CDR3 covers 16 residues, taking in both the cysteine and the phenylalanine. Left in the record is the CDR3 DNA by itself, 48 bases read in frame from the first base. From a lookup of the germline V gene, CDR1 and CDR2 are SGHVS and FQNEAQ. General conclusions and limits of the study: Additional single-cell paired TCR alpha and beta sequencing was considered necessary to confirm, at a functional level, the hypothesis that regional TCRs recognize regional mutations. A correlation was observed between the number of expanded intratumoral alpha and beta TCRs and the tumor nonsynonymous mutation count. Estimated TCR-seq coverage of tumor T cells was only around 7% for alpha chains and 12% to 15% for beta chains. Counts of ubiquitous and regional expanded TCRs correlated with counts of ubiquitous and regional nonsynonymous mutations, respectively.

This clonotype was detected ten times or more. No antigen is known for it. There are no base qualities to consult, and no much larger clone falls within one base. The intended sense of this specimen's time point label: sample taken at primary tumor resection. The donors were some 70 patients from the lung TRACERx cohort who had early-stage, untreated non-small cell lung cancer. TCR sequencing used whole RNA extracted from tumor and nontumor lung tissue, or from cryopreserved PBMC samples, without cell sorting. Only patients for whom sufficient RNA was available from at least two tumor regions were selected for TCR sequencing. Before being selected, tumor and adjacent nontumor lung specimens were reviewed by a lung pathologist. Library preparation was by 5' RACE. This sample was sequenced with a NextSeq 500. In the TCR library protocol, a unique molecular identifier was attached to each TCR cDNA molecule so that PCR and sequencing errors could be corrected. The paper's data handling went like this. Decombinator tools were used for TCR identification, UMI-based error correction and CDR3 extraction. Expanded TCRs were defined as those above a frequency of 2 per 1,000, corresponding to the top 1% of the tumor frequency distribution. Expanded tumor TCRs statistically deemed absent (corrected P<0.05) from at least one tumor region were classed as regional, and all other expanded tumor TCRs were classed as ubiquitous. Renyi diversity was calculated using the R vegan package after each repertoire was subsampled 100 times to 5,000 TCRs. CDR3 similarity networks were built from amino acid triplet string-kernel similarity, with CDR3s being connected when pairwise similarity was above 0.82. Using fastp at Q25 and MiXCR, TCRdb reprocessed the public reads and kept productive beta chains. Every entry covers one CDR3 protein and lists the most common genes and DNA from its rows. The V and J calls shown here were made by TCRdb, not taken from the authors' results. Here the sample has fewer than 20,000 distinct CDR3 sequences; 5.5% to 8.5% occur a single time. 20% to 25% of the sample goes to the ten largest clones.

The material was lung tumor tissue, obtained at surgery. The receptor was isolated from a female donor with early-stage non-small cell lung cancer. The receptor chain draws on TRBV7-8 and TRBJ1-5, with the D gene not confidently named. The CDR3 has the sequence CASSLESDHSNQPQHF. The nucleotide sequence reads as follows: TGTGCCAGCAGCTTAGAGTCGGACCATAGCAATCAGCCCCAGCATTTT.